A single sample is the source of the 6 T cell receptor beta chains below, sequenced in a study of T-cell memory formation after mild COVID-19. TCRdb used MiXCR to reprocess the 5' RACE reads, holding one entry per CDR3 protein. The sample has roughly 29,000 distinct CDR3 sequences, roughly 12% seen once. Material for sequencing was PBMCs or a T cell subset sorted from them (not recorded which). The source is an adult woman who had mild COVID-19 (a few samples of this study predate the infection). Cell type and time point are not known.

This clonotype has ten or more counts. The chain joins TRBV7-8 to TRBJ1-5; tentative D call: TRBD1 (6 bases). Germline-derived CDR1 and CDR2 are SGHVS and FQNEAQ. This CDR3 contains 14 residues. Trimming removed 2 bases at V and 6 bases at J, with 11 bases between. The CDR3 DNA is TGTGCCAGCAGCTTAACGACAGGCGCTCAGCCCCAGCATTTT. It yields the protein CASSLTTGAQPQHF.

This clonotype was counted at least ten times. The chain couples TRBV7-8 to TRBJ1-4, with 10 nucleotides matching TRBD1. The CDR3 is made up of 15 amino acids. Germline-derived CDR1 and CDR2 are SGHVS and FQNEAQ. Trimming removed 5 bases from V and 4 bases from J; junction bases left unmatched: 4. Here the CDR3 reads CASSQGTGVNEKLFF. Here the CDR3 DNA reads TGTGCCAGCAGCCAAGGGACAGGGGTTAATGAAAAACTGTTTTTT.

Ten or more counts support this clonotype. The CDR3 here is CATSDLWSSGRGTDTQYF. The CDR3 nucleotides are TGTGCCACCAGTGATTTATGGAGTAGCGGGAGAGGCACAGATACGCAGTATTTT. V is TRBV24-1 and J is TRBJ2-3; 9 nucleotides agree with TRBD2. The V and J ends lost 1 base and 1 base, in that order; junction bases with no gene match: 8. The germline V gene has CDR1 KGHDR and CDR2 SFDVKD. The CDR3 has 18 residues.

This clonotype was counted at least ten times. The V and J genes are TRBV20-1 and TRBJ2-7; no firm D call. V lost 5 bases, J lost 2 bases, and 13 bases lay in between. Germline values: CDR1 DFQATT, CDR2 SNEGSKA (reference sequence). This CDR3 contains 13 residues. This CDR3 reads CSAQPHWAYEQYF. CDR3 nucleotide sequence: TGCAGTGCTCAGCCCCACTGGGCCTACGAGCAGTACTTC.

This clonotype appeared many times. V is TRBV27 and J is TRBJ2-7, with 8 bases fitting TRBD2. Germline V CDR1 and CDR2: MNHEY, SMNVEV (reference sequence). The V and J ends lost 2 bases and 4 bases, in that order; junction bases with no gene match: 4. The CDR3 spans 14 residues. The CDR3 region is CASSLAGGFYEQYF. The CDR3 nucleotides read TGTGCCAGCAGTTTAGCGGGAGGCTTTTACGAGCAGTACTTC.

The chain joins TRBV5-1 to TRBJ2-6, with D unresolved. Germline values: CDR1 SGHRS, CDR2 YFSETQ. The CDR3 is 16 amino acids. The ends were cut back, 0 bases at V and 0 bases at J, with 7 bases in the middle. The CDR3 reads CASSLAGTSGANVLTF. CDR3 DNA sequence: TGCGCCAGCAGCTTGGCAGGCACCTCTGGGGCCAACGTCCTGACTTTC.